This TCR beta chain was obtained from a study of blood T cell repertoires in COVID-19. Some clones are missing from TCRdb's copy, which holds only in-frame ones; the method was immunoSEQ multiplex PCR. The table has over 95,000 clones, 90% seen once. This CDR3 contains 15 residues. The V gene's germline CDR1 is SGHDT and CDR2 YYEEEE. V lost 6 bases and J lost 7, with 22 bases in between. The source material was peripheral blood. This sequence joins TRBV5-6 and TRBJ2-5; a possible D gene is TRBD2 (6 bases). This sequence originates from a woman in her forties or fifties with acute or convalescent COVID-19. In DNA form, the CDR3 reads TGTGCCAGCAATACCGGGAGTGGTAACATGGGGACCCAGTACTTC. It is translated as CASNTGSGNMGTQYF.